Shown below are 19 T cell receptor beta chains from a single sample sequenced in a study of CD8+ T cells in alopecia areata. Treatment meaning: oral pan-JAK inhibitor, 5-10 mg twice daily. Reverse transcribed after extraction, RNA yielded cDNA as the sequencing template. TCRdb's table, derived via immunoSEQ multiplex PCR, lists solely in-frame clones and lacks some. The repertoire holds 150,000 to 200,000 clones, with approximately 52% as singletons. Sequences were derived from CD4+ T cells sorted from blood, sampled at approximately week 56, from a patient treated with tofacitinib. Receptor source: a human donor with alopecia areata.

The genes are TRBV7-9 and TRBJ1-5; D gene ambiguous. Trimming cost V 3 bases and J 0 bases, with 9 bases left between them. Germline lookup yields CDR1 SEHNR and CDR2 FQNEAQ (reference sequence). The CDR3 contains 15 residues. The CDR3 bases are TGTGCCAGCAGCTTGTCCTCCTATAGCAATCAGCCCCAGCATTTT. As protein: CASSLSSYSNQPQHF.

The chain links TRBV30 to TRBJ1-6; D gene unclear. Looked up from germline, CDR1 is GTSNPN and CDR2 is SVGIG (reference sequence). V was clipped by 2 bases and J by 6 bases, with 11 bases between them. CDR3 length: 14 residues. The DNA of the CDR3 is TGTGCCTGGAGTTTAAGGTCGATTAATTCACCCCTCCACTTT. Residues: CAWSLRSINSPLHF.

The chain has TRBV7-8 and TRBJ2-1; D may be TRBD1 or TRBD2 (5 bases each). This CDR3 contains 16 residues. Trimming pared 4 bases from V and 0 bases from J, leaving 13 bases between. CDR1 is SGHVS, CDR2 FQNEAQ, per germline. This chain's CDR3 is CASSSISGGSYNEQFF. The CDR3 DNA follows: TGTGCCAGCAGCTCGATAAGTGGGGGCTCCTACAATGAGCAGTTCTTC.

The chain recombines TRBV6-5 with TRBJ1-4; tentative D call: TRBD1 (6 bases). V was cut by 0 bases and J by 7 bases, with 12 bases left in between. Germline V gene data show CDR1 as MNHEY and CDR2 as SVGAGI. There are 15 residues in the CDR3. CDR3 protein: CASSYSTGQGEKLFF. In DNA, the CDR3 is TGTGCCAGCAGTTACTCGACAGGCCAAGGTGAAAAACTGTTTTTT.

CDR3 protein: CASSRPGANVLTF. The DNA of the CDR3 is TGTGCCAGCAGTAGACCTGGGGCCAACGTCCTGACTTTC. This rearrangement joins TRBV25-1 to TRBJ2-6; D not resolved. Germline values: CDR1 MGHDK, CDR2 SYGVNS. This CDR3 region has 13 residues. The germline V and J ends were trimmed by 5 bases and 2 bases, with 4 bases remaining between them.

This clone is labeled medium-sized. The chain is built from TRBV15 and TRBJ2-1; D unclear. V lost 0 bases to trimming and J lost 2 bases, with 8 bases between them. The V gene's germline CDR1 is LNHNV and CDR2 YYDKDF (reference sequence). The CDR3 is made up of 15 amino acids. CDR3 nucleotides: TGTGCCACCAGCAGAGAGGCGGACCCCTACAATGAGCAGTTCTTC. Protein: CATSREADPYNEQFF.

The chain carries TRBV5-1 and TRBJ2-1; D gene unclear. Germline V lookup: CDR1 SGHRS, CDR2 YFSETQ. V shed 1 base and J shed 4 bases, with 9 bases lying between them. The CDR3 sequence is 14 residues long. CDR3 nucleotide sequence: TGCGCCAGCAGCTTGATCCAGAGTTACAATGAGCAGTTCTTC. This codes for CASSLIQSYNEQFF.

The chain has TRBV19 and TRBJ2-3; the D gene could be TRBD1 or TRBD2 (5 bases each). This CDR3 is 14 amino acids long. Germline CDR1 and CDR2: LNHDA and SQIVND (reference sequence). With 4 bases removed from V and 4 bases from J, the gap between germline ends came to 12 bases. CDR3 amino acids: CASSRYRGADTQYF. Written as DNA, the CDR3 is TGTGCCAGTAGTAGGTATAGGGGAGCAGATACGCAGTATTTT.

A few counts support this clone. The chain has TRBV7-8 and TRBJ2-3; D unresolved. The V gene's germline CDR1 is SGHVS and CDR2 FQNEAQ. The V end lost 1 base, the J end lost 4 bases, and 9 bases lay between the germline ends. This CDR3 spans 14 amino acids. The CDR3 region is CASSLGGKADTQYF. The CDR3 region has the DNA TGTGCCAGCAGCTTAGGTGGAAAGGCAGATACGCAGTATTTT.

The CDR3 is CASTLTDTEAFF. The CDR3 DNA follows: TGTGCCAGCACCCTGACGGACACTGAAGCTTTCTTT. The chain combines TRBV6-1 with TRBJ1-1; the D is unclear. CDR3 size: 12 residues. Germline CDR1 is MNHNS and CDR2 is SASEGT. Trimming pared 7 bases from V and 3 bases from J, leaving 9 bases between.

This rearrangement joins TRBV9 to TRBJ1-6, with TRBD1 as a possible D gene (5 bases). The ends were cut back, 3 bases at V and 7 bases at J, with 11 bases in the middle. CDR3 length: 14 residues. Germline V gives CDR1 SGDLS, CDR2 YYNGEE. The CDR3 protein is CASSDRGRNSPLHF. As DNA, the CDR3 is TGTGCCAGCAGCGACCGGGGCAGGAATTCACCCCTCCACTTT.

The DNA of the CDR3 is TGTGCCAGCAGCTTAGCCGGCGAGCAGTACTTC. This sequence encodes CASSLAGEQYF. This chain links TRBV11-3 with TRBJ2-7; D uncertain. CDR1 and CDR2 from the germline V gene are SGHNT and YENEEA. The CDR3 has 11 amino acids. Trimming stripped 1 base from V and 6 bases from J, with 4 bases between.

This clone was observed a handful of times. The chain is built from TRBV18 and TRBJ1-2; D is possibly TRBD1 (6 bases). Germline V lookup: CDR1 KGHSH, CDR2 LQKENI. Trimming left V 3 bases short and J 0 bases short, with 14 bases between. This CDR3 has 16 residues. The DNA for the CDR3 is TGTGCCAGCTCACCGTTGGACAGAGAACCTAACTATGGCTACACCTTC. Translated, it gives CASSPLDREPNYGYTF.

The chain combines TRBV5-1 with TRBJ2-7; D gene uncertain. Per germline, CDR1 SGHRS and CDR2 YFSETQ. This CDR3 contains 14 residues. V was clipped by 7 bases and J by 0 bases, with 14 bases between them. CDR3 region: CASQRDSRSYEQYF. CDR3 bases: TGCGCCAGCCAGCGAGACTCGCGCTCCTACGAGCAGTACTTC.

This chain uses TRBV27 with TRBJ2-5; D remains ambiguous. V was clipped by 7 bases and J by 10 bases, with 16 bases between them. The length of the CDR3 is 12 residues. CDR1 and CDR2 from the germline V gene are MNHEY and SMNVEV (reference sequence). The CDR3 DNA follows: TGTGCCAGCATATCCCCCCGGATGGACCAGTACTTC. The encoded protein is CASISPRMDQYF.

CDR3 sequence: CASSLRMVGKAFF. DNA for the CDR3: TGTGCCAGCAGCTTAAGGATGGTGGGTAAAGCTTTCTTT. The V call is TRBV13, the J call TRBJ1-1, with unresolved D. The V end was cut by 2 bases, the J end by 9 bases, with 13 bases between. Germline-derived CDR1 and CDR2 are PRHDT and FYEKMQ (reference sequence). This CDR3 comprises 13 residues. The whole variable domain, filled in from reference TRBV13 and TRBJ1-1, reads AAGVIQSPRHLIKEKRETATLKCYPIPRHDTVYWYQQGPGQDPQFLISFYEKMQSDKGSIPDRFSAQQFSDYHSELNMSSLELGDSALYFCASSLRMVGKAFFGQGTRLTVV.

The chain couples TRBV25-1 to TRBJ2-7; possibly TRBD1 for D (6 bases). CDR1 MGHDK and CDR2 SYGVNS come from the germline V gene. V lost 2 bases and J lost 0, with 14 bases in between. This CDR3 has 16 residues. The CDR3 sequence is CASSEPTGISSYEQYF. Written as DNA, the CDR3 is TGTGCCAGCAGTGAACCTACAGGGATCAGCTCCTACGAGCAGTACTTC.

The rearrangement joins TRBV28 to TRBJ1-2; unclear D gene. Germline V gene data show CDR1 as MDHEN and CDR2 as SYDVKM. V dropped 5 bases and J dropped 3 bases, with 13 bases sitting between them. The CDR3 totals 14 residues. Here the CDR3 DNA reads TGTGCCAGCAGTCTGCCCGACCGACACTATGGCTACACCTTC. It yields the protein CASSLPDRHYGYTF.

The gene calls are TRBV29-1 and TRBJ1-2; D ambiguous. This CDR3 spans 13 amino acids. Trimming cost V 2 bases and J 5 bases, with 12 bases left between them. Germline CDR1 and CDR2: SQVTM and ANQGSEA. CDR3 nucleotides: TGCAGCGTTGAAAGACCTGGGCGTTATGGCTACACCTTC. It translates to CSVERPGRYGYTF.